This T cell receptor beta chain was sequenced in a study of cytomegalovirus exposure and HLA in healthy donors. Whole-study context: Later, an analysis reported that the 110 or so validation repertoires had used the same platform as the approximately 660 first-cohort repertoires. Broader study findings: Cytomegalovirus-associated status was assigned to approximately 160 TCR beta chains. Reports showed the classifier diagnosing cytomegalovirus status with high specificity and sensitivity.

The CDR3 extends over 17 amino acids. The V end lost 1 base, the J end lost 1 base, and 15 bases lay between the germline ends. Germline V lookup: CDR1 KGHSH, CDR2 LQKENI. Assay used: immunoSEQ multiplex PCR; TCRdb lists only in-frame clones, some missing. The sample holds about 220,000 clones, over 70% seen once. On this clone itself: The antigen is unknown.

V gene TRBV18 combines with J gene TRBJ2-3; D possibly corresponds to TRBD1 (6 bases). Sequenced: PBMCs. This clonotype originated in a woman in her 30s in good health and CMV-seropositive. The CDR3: CASSPRQFEGGTDTQYF. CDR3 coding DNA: TGTGCCAGCTCACCACGACAGTTCGAGGGGGGCACAGATACGCAGTATTTT. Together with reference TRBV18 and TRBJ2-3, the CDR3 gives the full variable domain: NAGVMQNPRHLVRRRGQEARLRCSPMKGHSHVYWYRQLPEEGLKFMVYLQKENIIDESGMPKERFSAEFPKEGPSILRIQQVVRGDSAAYFCASSPRQFEGGTDTQYFGPGTRLTVL.